The 26 T cell receptor beta chains in this list originate from one sample, sequenced in a study of somatic mutations in cytotoxic T cells in rheumatoid arthritis. The method was immunoSEQ multiplex PCR; TCRdb's version includes in-frame clones alone and lacks a portion of them. This table holds about 9,000 clones, about four fifths found once. Sequenced: CD8+ T cells sorted from blood. The receptor set was obtained from an adult with rheumatoid arthritis.

The J gene is TRBJ2-3, the V gene TRBV7-8; D gene ambiguous. The germline CDR1 and CDR2 sequences are SGHVS and FQNEAQ. V was pared by 5 bases and J by 6 bases, with 12 bases between. This CDR3 has 13 residues. CDR3 residues: CASSLSRSDTQYF. The CDR3, as DNA: TGTGCCAGCAGCCTCTCCAGGTCGGATACGCAGTATTTT.

This sequence joins TRBV9 and TRBJ1-1; D may be TRBD1 (6 bases). Trimming took off 0 bases at V and 2 bases at J, with 11 bases between the two ends. The length of the CDR3 is 15 residues. CDR1 is SGDLS, CDR2 YYNGEE, per germline. CDR3 nucleotide sequence: TGTGCCAGCAGCGTAGCGGGACACAGAAACACTGAAGCTTTCTTT. Protein sequence: CASSVAGHRNTEAFF.

The V gene is TRBV4-1, the J gene TRBJ2-5; 8 positions match TRBD1. The J segment lost 4 bases and the V segment lost 4 bases, leaving 5 bases of the junction unmatched. This CDR3 is 14 amino acids long. Germline lookup yields CDR1 MGHRA and CDR2 YSYEKL. Here the CDR3 reads CASSLQGEGETQYF. The CDR3, as DNA: TGCGCCAGCAGCCTACAGGGGGAAGGAGAGACCCAGTACTTC.

This chain connects TRBV5-6 to TRBJ2-7; no clear D gene. The CDR3 loop spans 13 amino acids. Germline loops: CDR1 SGHDT, CDR2 YYEEEE. With 4 bases removed from V and 5 bases from J, the gap between germline ends came to 13 bases. The CDR3 DNA sequence: TGTGCCAGCAGCCCCACTTATGCTGACGAGCAGTACTTC. It yields the protein CASSPTYADEQYF.

This chain uses TRBV6-1 with TRBJ2-7; TRBD2 matches 9 bases. The germline gives CDR1 MNHNS, CDR2 SASEGT. The CDR3 spans 15 residues. The V and J ends lost 0 bases and 0 bases, in that order; junction bases with no gene match: 0. The DNA for the CDR3 is TGTGCCAGCAGTGAAGCTAGCGGGAGCTCCTACGAGCAGTACTTC. It yields the protein CASSEASGSSYEQYF.

The chain combines TRBV27 with TRBJ1-1; D unresolved. The germline gives CDR1 MNHEY, CDR2 SMNVEV (reference sequence). The CDR3 sequence is 14 residues long. V was cut by 2 bases and J by 1 base, with 8 bases left in between. CDR3 sequence: CASSLRQTNTEAFF. The CDR3 DNA follows: TGTGCCAGCAGTTTACGGCAGACGAACACTGAAGCTTTCTTT.

The rearrangement joins TRBV4-3 to TRBJ1-2; maybe TRBD1 (5 bases). Germline V CDR1 and CDR2: LGHNA, YSLEER. With 3 bases removed from V and 4 bases from J, the gap between germline ends came to 18 bases. The CDR3 extends over 16 amino acids. The CDR3 DNA reads TGCGCCAGCAGCCAGATAGCGGGGGTCGGGCGCTATGGCTACACCTTC. As protein: CASSQIAGVGRYGYTF.

This clone appeared a single time. V and J are TRBV7-2 and TRBJ2-2, with TRBD1 as a possible D gene (5 bases). V was clipped by 1 base and J by 3 bases, with 9 bases between them. The CDR3 is 15 amino acids. In germline, CDR1 is SGHTA, CDR2 FQGNSA. The CDR3 sequence: CASSLVTAHTGELFF. Here the CDR3 DNA reads TGTGCCAGCAGCTTAGTGACAGCCCACACCGGGGAGCTGTTTTTT.

The chain joins TRBV28 to TRBJ2-7, with D possibly TRBD2 on 5 matching bases. Germline CDR1 MDHEN, CDR2 SYDVKM. V was cut by 5 bases and J by 3 bases, with 8 bases left in between. The CDR3 is made up of 12 amino acids. CDR3 sequence reads: CASSRDYYEQYV. CDR3 sequence (DNA): TGTGCCAGCAGTCGGGATTACTACGAGCAGTACGTC.

This clone was seen only a few times. The chain is built from TRBV28 and TRBJ2-7, with 10 nucleotides matching TRBD2. This CDR3 is 15 amino acids long. Germline V gene data show CDR1 as MDHEN and CDR2 as SYDVKM. V dropped 5 bases and J dropped 2; count of bases not matched to a gene: 6. CDR3: CASSLLAGVAYEQYF. The CDR3 DNA reads as TGTGCCAGCAGTCTCCTAGCGGGAGTTGCCTACGAGCAGTACTTC. Full variable domain (rest looked up from reference TRBV28 and TRBJ2-7): DVKVTQSSRYLVKRTGEKVFLECVQDMDHENMFWYRQDPGLGLRLIYFSYDVKMKEKGDIPEGYSVSREKKERFSLILESASTNQTSMYLCASSLLAGVAYEQYFGPGTRLTVT.

The chain joins TRBV7-9 to TRBJ2-4, with a tentative D call TRBD2 (6 bases). Germline CDR1 reads SEHNR; CDR2 reads FQNEAQ (reference sequence). V gave up 0 bases and J gave up 6 bases, with 9 bases separating them. This CDR3 has 14 residues. The CDR3: CASSLAGSGNIQYF. The CDR3 DNA follows: TGTGCCAGCAGCTTAGCGGGTAGCGGAAACATTCAGTACTTC.

The rearrangement joins TRBV7-8 to TRBJ2-3; a weak D match, TRBD1 (6 bases). The CDR3 has 17 amino acids. The germline V and J ends were trimmed by 1 base and 2 bases, with 16 bases remaining between them. CDR1 and CDR2 from the germline V gene are SGHVS and FQNEAQ. The CDR3 here is CASSLEVGQTFTDTQYF. The CDR3 region has the DNA TGTGCCAGCAGCTTAGAAGTGGGACAAACCTTCACAGATACGCAGTATTTT.

The rearrangement joins TRBV10-2 to TRBJ2-5; D gene uncertain. The CDR3 sequence is 12 residues long. CDR1 is WSHSY, CDR2 SAAADI, per germline. The V and J ends lost 8 bases and 4 bases respectively, with 11 bases between them. CDR3 DNA: TGCGCCAGCGCACGAGCGAGAGAGACCCAGTACTTC. Its translation: CASARARETQYF.

The chain uses TRBV2 and TRBJ2-5; D uncertain. The J call may be in error: the DNA end matches TRBJ2-7 better. Per the germline V gene, CDR1 is SNHLY and CDR2 is FYNNEI. The CDR3 sequence is 14 residues long. The CDR3 loop is CASSEGRSSYEQYF. The CDR3 DNA reads TGTGCCAGCAGTGAGGGCAGGAGCTCCTACGAGCAGTACTTC.

This chain connects TRBV6-1 to TRBJ2-2; D is uncertain. V shed 3 bases and J shed 1 base, with 9 bases lying between them. The germline CDR1 and CDR2 sequences are MNHNS and SASEGT. This CDR3 spans 15 amino acids. Here the CDR3 DNA reads TGTGCCAGCAGTGACGGACCGCAGAACACCGGGGAGCTGTTTTTT. It translates to CASSDGPQNTGELFF.

The chain is built from TRBV4-3 and TRBJ1-5; 8 bases map to TRBD1. The V gene end was trimmed by 1 base and the J gene end by 3 bases; junction bases not matched to a gene: 2. Germline CDR1 reads LGHNA; CDR2 reads YSLEER. CDR3 length: 15 residues. The CDR3 region is CASSQGQGLNQPQHF. CDR3 nucleotide sequence: TGCGCCAGCAGCCAAGGACAGGGGCTCAATCAGCCCCAGCATTTT.

The V and J genes are TRBV29-1 and TRBJ2-1; TRBD2 matches 8 bases. Germline CDR1 reads SQVTM; CDR2 reads ANQGSEA. V trimming: 6 bases; J trimming: 3 bases; junction bases outside the gene matches: 4. The CDR3 loop spans 13 amino acids. CDR3 nucleotide sequence: TGCAGCGTCTCGGGGGGGCTCTACAATGAGCAGTTCTTC. Its translation: CSVSGGLYNEQFF.

CDR3 in DNA: TGTGCCAGCTTAGCGGGGGAAAACACTGAAGCTTTCTTT. Translation: CASLAGENTEAFF. The chain recombines TRBV18 with TRBJ1-1, with D possibly being TRBD1 (5 bases). Germline assignment: CDR1 KGHSH and CDR2 LQKENI. The CDR3 has 13 residues. V was cut by 7 bases and J by 2 bases, with 11 bases left in between.

This clone showed up just a few times. The rearrangement links TRBV6-1 to TRBJ2-7; 8 positions match TRBD1. J lost 3 bases, V lost 10 bases, and 11 bases had no gene match. This CDR3 has 14 residues. Looked up from germline, CDR1 is MNHNS and CDR2 is SASEGT. The CDR3 sequence: CATRPPGQDYEQYV. CDR3 nucleotide sequence: TGTGCCACCAGGCCCCCGGGACAGGACTACGAGCAGTACGTC.

This chain uses TRBV28 with TRBJ1-5, with D perhaps TRBD1 (6 bases). The CDR3 loop spans 15 amino acids. Germline V lookup: CDR1 MDHEN, CDR2 SYDVKM. The germline V and J ends were trimmed by 4 bases and 2 bases, with 12 bases remaining between them. CDR3 sequence reads: CASSSQGGGNQPQHF. For the CDR3, the DNA is TGTGCCAGCAGTTCACAGGGAGGAGGCAATCAGCCCCAGCATTTT.

The V call is TRBV7-2, the J call TRBJ2-1; 12 bases map to TRBD2. The CDR3 covers 16 residues. Germline assignment: CDR1 SGHTA and CDR2 FQGNSA. With 5 bases clipped from V and 6 bases from J, the junction kept 8 bases outside the gene matches. CDR3 in DNA: TGTGCCAGCAGCCCAAGAGGACTAGCGGGAACCAATGAGCAGTTCTTC. It yields the protein CASSPRGLAGTNEQFF.

The genes are TRBV27 and TRBJ2-1, with 10 positions matching TRBD1. Germline trimming cut 4 bases from V and 6 bases from J; bases unmatched to any gene: 6. There are 15 residues in the CDR3. The V gene's germline CDR1 is MNHEY and CDR2 SMNVEV (reference sequence). This chain's CDR3 is CASSSGQGWVNEQFF. The CDR3 DNA reads as TGTGCCAGCAGTTCGGGACAGGGGTGGGTCAATGAGCAGTTCTTC.

The J gene is TRBJ1-1, the V gene TRBV7-9; TRBD1 might be the D (6 bases). The CDR3 totals 12 residues. With 5 bases removed from V and 7 bases from J, the gap between germline ends came to 11 bases. Germline V gene sequence: CDR1 SEHNR, CDR2 FQNEAQ (reference sequence). In DNA form, the CDR3 reads TGTGCCAGCAGCCCCTGGACAGATGAAGCTTTCTTT. Protein product: CASSPWTDEAFF. Using reference TRBV7-9 and TRBJ1-1 for the parts outside the CDR3, the full variable domain is DTGVSQNPRHKITKRGQNVTFRCDPISEHNRLYWYRQTLGQGPEFLTYFQNEAQLEKSRLLSDRFSAERPKGSFSTLEIQRTEQGDSAMYLCASSPWTDEAFFGQGTRLTVV.

The chain uses TRBV18 and TRBJ2-7; D possibly uses TRBD1 or TRBD2 (5 bases each). The CDR3 runs 16 residues. V was pared by 3 bases and J by 4 bases, with 19 bases between. In germline, CDR1 is KGHSH, CDR2 LQKENI. Here the CDR3 DNA reads TGTGCCAGCTCACCTAATCCCCGGGACGGAGTTTACGAGCAGTACGTC. Protein product: CASSPNPRDGVYEQYV.

This clone has a single count. CDR3 sequence: CASSEDWDIQYF. The DNA for the CDR3 is TGTGCCAGCAGTGAAGACTGGGACATTCAGTACTTC. The rearrangement links TRBV25-1 to TRBJ2-4; D unresolved. The germline gives CDR1 MGHDK, CDR2 SYGVNS. The length of the CDR3 is 12 residues. Trimming took 2 bases from V and 8 from J, leaving 7 bases between them.

The chain is built from TRBV13 and TRBJ1-1; D is ambiguous. Germline CDR1 and CDR2: PRHDT and FYEKMQ (reference sequence). The CDR3 loop spans 12 amino acids. Trimming left V 2 bases short and J 4 bases short, with 5 bases between. CDR3 nucleotides: TGTGCCAGCAGCTTAATGGGCACTGAAGCTTTCTTT. Protein product: CASSLMGTEAFF.